A selection of T cell receptor beta chains follows, all from one sample in a study of patients and donors after allogeneic stem cell transplantation. MiXCR, applied by TCRdb to the RT-PCR reads, yields one record per CDR3 protein. The table includes 900,000 to 1,000,000 distinct CDR3 sequences, about a sixth detected once. The sample consisted of blood, either unsorted or a sorted T cell fraction (not recorded which). The origin of the receptors is a human donor who was either an allogeneic HSCT recipient or a stem cell or donor lymphocyte infusion donor (not recorded which). It is not recorded whose cells these are; they may come from a transplant donor. The CDR3 runs from the conserved cysteine through the conserved F or W. Fields, in order: J gene, D gene, V gene, clone size, CDR3 DNA, CDR3 protein. The D gene is left open where the match is weak. Not every row has a clone size; where given, it reads once, few, many or a size class.

J: TRBJ2-5
D: TRBD1
V: TRBV20-1
size: .
DNA: TGCAGTGCTCAATTGGGGACAGGGGAAGAGACCCAGTACTTC
CDR3: CSAQLGTGEETQYF

J: TRBJ1-1
D: .
V: TRBV4-3
size: .
DNA: TGCGCCAGCAGCCAAGCTCTTCGGGGGAACACTGAAGCTTTCTTT
CDR3: CASSQALRGNTEAFF

J: TRBJ2-3
D: TRBD1
V: TRBV15
size: .
DNA: TGTGCCACCAGCAGACCCCTTGGACAGGGGGGGGAATTAAGCACAGATACGCAGTATTTT
CDR3: CATSRPLGQGGELSTDTQYF

J: TRBJ2-1
D: .
V: TRBV6-4
size: .
DNA: TGTGCCAGCGCTGAGGGGGGGACCTACAATGAGCAGTTCTTC
CDR3: CASAEGGTYNEQFF

J: TRBJ1-2
D: .
V: TRBV2
size: .
DNA: TGTGCCAGCAGTGAAGTAGCACTCACTCGGGGCTACACCTTC
CDR3: CASSEVALTRGYTF

J: TRBJ2-2
D: .
V: TRBV15
size: few
DNA: TGTGCCACCAGCAGAGTCAAACGGGGAAGGGGTACCGGGGAGCTGTTTTTT
CDR3: CATSRVKRGRGTGELFF

J: TRBJ2-3
D: .
V: TRBV12-3/TRBV12-4
size: few
DNA: TGTGCCAGCAAGGGTCCGCCTCCCACAGATACGCAGTATTTT
CDR3: CASKGPPPTDTQYF

J: TRBJ2-2
D: TRBD1
V: TRBV6-1
size: .
DNA: TGTGCCAGCCAAACGCACAGGGGAACCGGGGAGCTGTTTTTT
CDR3: CASQTHRGTGELFF

J: TRBJ2-1
D: TRBD1
V: TRBV7-3
size: .
DNA: TGTGCCAGCAGCTTCCGACAGGGGGATTACAATGAGCAGTTCTTC
CDR3: CASSFRQGDYNEQFF

J: TRBJ1-4
D: TRBD1
V: TRBV6-2/TRBV6-3
size: few
DNA: TGTGCCAGCCGCCGGGACAGTAATAATGAAAAACTGTTTTTT
CDR3: CASRRDSNNEKLFF

J: TRBJ2-1
D: .
V: TRBV4-2
size: .
DNA: TGTGCCAGCAGCCAAGTTCGGAGGGGGGGCCGCAATGAGCAGTTCTTC
CDR3: CASSQVRRGGRNEQFF

J: TRBJ1-1
D: .
V: TRBV12-3/TRBV12-4
size: many
DNA: TGTGCCAGCACCCTAGAACTTGGCACTGAAGCTTTCTTT
CDR3: CASTLELGTEAFF

J: TRBJ2-1
D: TRBD1
V: TRBV11-2
size: few
DNA: TGTGCCAGCAGCTCAGACAGGGGAGGCAATGAGCAGTTCTTC
CDR3: CASSSDRGGNEQFF

J: TRBJ2-2
D: TRBD1
V: TRBV12-3/TRBV12-4
size: few
DNA: TGTGCCAGCAGTGAGACAGGGGACACCGGGGAGCTGTTTTTT
CDR3: CASSETGDTGELFF

J: TRBJ1-1
D: .
V: TRBV2
size: few
DNA: TGTGCCAGCAGAGACCCCAACCGAGGGGGTCATGAAGCTTTCTTT
CDR3: CASRDPNRGGHEAFF

J: TRBJ2-7
D: TRBD2
V: TRBV18
size: few
DNA: TGTGCCAGCTCGTCACTCCCGGGGGGCTACGAGCAGTACTTC
CDR3: CASSSLPGGYEQYF

J: TRBJ1-2
D: .
V: TRBV6-1
size: few
DNA: TGTGCCAGCAGATCCCCAGGGGATAACTATGGCTACACCTTC
CDR3: CASRSPGDNYGYTF

J: TRBJ2-7
D: TRBD2
V: TRBV7-9
size: .
DNA: TGTGCCAGCAGCCCAAGGGGAGGGGATTCAGCGTCCGAGCAGTACTTC
CDR3: CASSPRGGDSASEQYF

J: TRBJ2-5
D: .
V: TRBV6-2/TRBV6-3
size: .
DNA: TGTGCCAGCAGTTACTTCGGGGAGCTAGAGACCCAGTACTTC
CDR3: CASSYFGELETQYF

J: TRBJ1-6
D: .
V: TRBV12-3/TRBV12-4
size: few
DNA: TGTGCCAGCAGTGGACAGCTCGGGGGGACACCCCTCCACTTT
CDR3: CASSGQLGGTPLHF

J: TRBJ2-7
D: .
V: TRBV24-1
size: .
DNA: TGTGCCACCAGTGCCGGCACCCGCCACGAGCAGTACTTC
CDR3: CATSAGTRHEQYF

J: TRBJ2-5
D: TRBD1
V: TRBV12-3/TRBV12-4
size: many
DNA: TGTGCCAGCAGTCCCTCCGGGACAGGGTTCACGACCCAGTACTTC
CDR3: CASSPSGTGFTTQYF

J: TRBJ2-5
D: TRBD2
V: TRBV20-1
size: few
DNA: TGCAGTGCTCCAAAGGGCCCTAGCGGACAAGAGACCCAGTACTTC
CDR3: CSAPKGPSGQETQYF

J: TRBJ1-1
D: TRBD1
V: TRBV6-5
size: few
DNA: TGTGCCAGCAGTTACCTTAGCGCAGGGGGCCTTATGAACACTGAAGCTTTCTTT
CDR3: CASSYLSAGGLMNTEAFF

J: TRBJ2-2
D: .
V: TRBV6-1
size: few
DNA: TGTGCCAGCAGTGCCCGACTCGGAGGGGACACCGGGGAGCTGTTTTTT
CDR3: CASSARLGGDTGELFF

J: TRBJ2-7
D: TRBD2
V: TRBV27
size: .
DNA: TGTGCCAGCAGTTTGGGCGGGAGGCGCTACGAGCAGTACTTC
CDR3: CASSLGGRRYEQYF

J: TRBJ2-5
D: TRBD1
V: TRBV28
size: .
DNA: TGTGCCAGCAAGGACAGGGGCGAAACCGAAGAGACCCAGTACTTC
CDR3: CASKDRGETEETQYF

J: TRBJ2-7
D: .
V: TRBV25-1
size: .
DNA: TGTGCCAGCAGCTCCTATGGTAGGGCTCGCAACGAGCAGTACTTC
CDR3: CASSSYGRARNEQYF

J: TRBJ2-1
D: .
V: TRBV9
size: .
DNA: TGTGCCAGCAGCTGGGGGGCTTTTCGTAACAATGAGCAGTTCTTC
CDR3: CASSWGAFRNNEQFF

J: TRBJ2-7
D: .
V: TRBV12-3/TRBV12-4
size: few
DNA: TGTGCCAGCAGCTATCTCTTAGGAGCGAACTACGAGCAGTACTTC
CDR3: CASSYLLGANYEQYF

J: TRBJ2-3
D: .
V: TRBV7-9
size: .
DNA: TGTGCCAGCAGCCACGTTCGGGGCTTCACAGATACGCAGTATTTT
CDR3: CASSHVRGFTDTQYF

J: TRBJ2-7
D: .
V: TRBV6-5
size: .
DNA: TGTGCCAGCAGTTACTTAAGGGACGGATTCACCGAGCAGTACTTC
CDR3: CASSYLRDGFTEQYF

J: TRBJ2-1
D: TRBD2
V: TRBV6-1
size: .
DNA: TGTGCCAGCAGTGAAAGTGGGACTAGCGGGGTATGGCAGTTCTTC
CDR3: CASSESGTSGVWQFF

J: TRBJ2-4
D: .
V: TRBV12-3/TRBV12-4
size: few
DNA: TGTGCCAGCACCCCGTTGGGTTGGTACATTCAGTACTTC
CDR3: CASTPLGWYIQYF

J: TRBJ1-4
D: .
V: TRBV4-2
size: .
DNA: TGTGCCAGCAGCCCCCCGGGACAAATAAAACTGTTTTTT
CDR3: CASSPPGQIKLFF

J: TRBJ2-5
D: .
V: TRBV4-2
size: .
DNA: TGTGCCAGCAGCCTGGGACCGGGGGCCCAAGAGACCCAGTACTTC
CDR3: CASSLGPGAQETQYF

J: TRBJ2-1
D: .
V: TRBV7-3
size: .
DNA: TGTGCCAGCAGCTTGGTGTCTCACAATGAGCAGTTCTTC
CDR3: CASSLVSHNEQFF

J: TRBJ1-5
D: TRBD1
V: TRBV19
size: few
DNA: TGTGCCAGTACAATCGGACAGGGCGGCAATCAGCCCCAGCATTTT
CDR3: CASTIGQGGNQPQHF

J: TRBJ2-7
D: .
V: TRBV27
size: few
DNA: TGTGCCAGCAGCAAAACCCAGTACGAGCAGTACTTC
CDR3: CASSKTQYEQYF

J: TRBJ2-5
D: .
V: TRBV4-2
size: many
DNA: TGTGCCAGCAGCCAAGAAGGAGTAATTTCCGGTCCCCAAGAGACCCAGTACTTC
CDR3: CASSQEGVISGPQETQYF

J: TRBJ2-2
D: .
V: TRBV18
size: .
DNA: TGTGCCAGCTCACCACGATCCTGGGAGCTGTTTTTT
CDR3: CASSPRSWELFF

J: TRBJ1-1
D: .
V: TRBV12-3/TRBV12-4
size: .
DNA: TGTGCCAGCAGTTTTTCGGACGGGTGGACTGAAGCTTTCTTT
CDR3: CASSFSDGWTEAFF

J: TRBJ2-2
D: TRBD2
V: TRBV5-1
size: once
DNA: TGCGCCAGCAGCTCTAGCGGGGGGCTAACCGGGGAGCTGTTTTTT
CDR3: CASSSSGGLTGELFF

J: TRBJ2-7
D: .
V: TRBV5-1
size: few
DNA: TGCGCCAGCAGCTTCGAGGGGGGCGACTCCTACGAGCAGTACTTC
CDR3: CASSFEGGDSYEQYF

J: TRBJ2-5
D: TRBD2
V: TRBV12-3/TRBV12-4
size: few
DNA: TGTGCCAGCAGTTCGGGGACTAGAGAGACCCAGTACTTC
CDR3: CASSSGTRETQYF

J: TRBJ2-6
D: .
V: TRBV5-1
size: .
DNA: TGCGCCAGCAGCACAATCGCGACGGGGCCATCTGGGGCCAACGTCCTGACTTTC
CDR3: CASSTIATGPSGANVLTF

J: TRBJ1-4
D: .
V: TRBV10-3
size: many
DNA: TGTGCCATCAGTGAGGGGTTTAATGAAAAACTGTTTTTT
CDR3: CAISEGFNEKLFF

J: TRBJ1-1
D: .
V: TRBV18
size: .
DNA: TGTGCCAGCTCACCTATAAAGAACACTGAAGCTTTCTTT
CDR3: CASSPIKNTEAFF

J: TRBJ2-1
D: TRBD2
V: TRBV5-1
size: .
DNA: TGCGCCAGCAGTCAACTAGCGGGGGCGCCCGTCGAGCAGTTCTTC
CDR3: CASSQLAGAPVEQFF